This T cell receptor beta chain originates from a study of T cell responses to AZD1222 COVID-19 vaccine. Study-wide results and caveats: Spike regions recognized by vaccine-associated CD4 TCRs spanned the protein, led by 160-218 and 743-854. Clonal diversity was possibly underestimated, and white British individuals and females predominated among donors.

The CDR3 is 17 amino acids. The ends were cut back, 0 bases at V and 1 base at J, with 15 bases in the middle. The germline V gene has CDR1 LGHNT and CDR2 FRNRAP. A note on this clone: What it binds is unknown.

TCRdb's table, derived via immunoSEQ multiplex PCR, lists solely in-frame clones and lacks some. The data show about 100,000 clones, around nine tenths seen once. The clonotype comes from an adult in good health. The V and J genes are TRBV12-5 and TRBJ1-1, with D unresolved. The sequencing here drew on peripheral blood, taken on day 0 of AZD1222 vaccination. The CDR3 here is CASGLVLGVRQNTEAFF. CDR3 nucleotide sequence: TGTGCTAGTGGTTTGGTACTGGGAGTCAGACAGAACACTGAAGCTTTCTTT.